The 24 T cell receptor beta chains given below trace back to one sample, sequenced in a study of tissue T cells after allogeneic stem cell transplantation. Sequencing was performed with immunoSEQ multiplex PCR; in TCRdb, only in-frame clones are kept and a portion is missing. The profile covers 7,500 to 10,000 clones, with about 42% appearing a single time and 7% to 8.5% taken by the ten largest. Time point defined: mouse harvest day 7 after allogeneic transplant. Each mouse received 10^7 T-cell-depleted marrow cells plus 10^6 splenic CD5+ T cells by tail vein. The specimen was gut tissue. The origin of the receptors is a female BALB/c mouse given C57BL/6 T cells with graft-versus-host disease after an allogeneic hematopoietic cell transplant.

Comments on this clone: Each gene name is a mouse one. The CDR3 end lies 1 residue beyond the end of the read and is filled in from the germline J gene. The chain has TRBV29 and TRBJ2-5; D might be TRBD1 (6 bases). The germline V and J ends were trimmed by 2 bases and 5 bases, with 11 bases remaining between them. There are 14 residues in the CDR3. CDR1 and CDR2 from the germline V gene are MSHET and SYDVDS. CDR3 DNA, as far as it was read: TGTGCTAGCAGTTTACCCAGGGGTGGAGACACCCAGTAC. Amino acids: CASSLPRGGDTQY. The CDR3 in full is CASSLPRGGDTQYF.

This clone was recorded a few times. These gene names are mouse names. The CDR3 goes on 1 residue after the read ends, and that part is filled in from the germline J gene. This rearrangement joins TRBV1 to TRBJ2-1; 10 bases fit TRBD2. CDR1 is NSQYPW and CDR2 is LRSPGD in the germline V gene (reference sequence). The CDR3 totals 15 residues. V dropped 3 bases and J dropped 4; count of bases not matched to a gene: 3. The covered CDR3 bases are TGCACCTGCAGTGCGCTACTGGGGGGGTATGCTGAGCAGTTC. Translating it yields CTCSALLGGYAEQF. The whole CDR3 reads CTCSALLGGYAEQFF.

Comment on this clone: Germline and genes here are mouse. The sequenced fragment ends 1 residue before the CDR3 boundary, so the rest is inferred from the germline J gene. The chain is built from TRBV29 and TRBJ1-3; a possible D gene is TRBD1 (5 bases). V was pared by 2 bases and J by 10 bases, with 9 bases between. The germline V gene encodes CDR1 MSHET and CDR2 SYDVDS. This CDR3 has 12 residues. This chain's CDR3 is CASSLRGGTLYF. The CDR3 DNA, read in part, is TGTGCTAGCAGTTTACGGGGGGGAACGCTCTAT.

This clone was observed a handful of times. The gene names given are mouse names. Read sequence stops 1 residue before the CDR3 end, and the germline J gene provides the missing end. J is TRBJ2-7 and V is TRBV31; 9 bases are shared with TRBD2. With 4 bases clipped from V and 0 bases from J, the junction kept 4 bases outside the gene matches. Germline-derived CDR1 and CDR2 are GKSSPN and SITVG. The CDR3 loop spans 14 amino acids. The part of the CDR3 DNA that was read is TGTGCCTGGATAGACTGGGGGAGCTCCTATGAACAGTAC. This translates into CAWIDWGSSYEQY. The entire CDR3 sequence reads CAWIDWGSSYEQYF.

Notes on this clone: Gene names and germline refer to mouse. The observed sequence ends 1 residue before the CDR3 terminus, with the missing tail filled in from the germline J gene. This chain links TRBV13-3 with TRBJ2-7, with D perhaps TRBD1 (6 bases). In germline, CDR1 is NNHDY, CDR2 SYVADS. Trimming removed 2 bases at V and 0 bases at J, with 9 bases between. There are 14 residues in the CDR3. The CDR3 sequence is CASSDGTSSYEQYF. CDR3 DNA (partial): TGTGCCAGCAGTGACGGGACAAGCTCCTATGAACAGTAC.

In regard to this clone: Gene labels here are mouse ones. The read stops 1 residue short of the end of the CDR3; the missing end is completed from the germline J gene. V gene TRBV23 combines with J gene TRBJ1-6; the table gives TRBD1 as D, unverified against the DNA. TRBJ1-6 is filed as an ORF, its function uncertain. Germline V lookup: CDR1 KGHTA, CDR2 FQNQQP. This CDR3 has 14 amino acids. CDR3 protein: CSSSRDRYNSPLYF. The DNA read from the CDR3 is TGCTCCAGCAGTCGGGACAGATATAATTCGCCCCTCTAC.

Worth noting for this clone: Gene labels here are mouse ones. Read sequence stops 1 residue before the CDR3 end, and the germline J gene provides the missing end. The rearrangement links TRBV16 to TRBJ2-4, with TRBD2 matching over 8 bases. Germline CDR1 SGHSA, CDR2 FRNQAP. The CDR3 is made up of 14 amino acids. Germline trimming cut 0 bases from V and 6 bases from J; bases unmatched to any gene: 2. The part of the CDR3 DNA that was read is TGTGCAAGCAGCTTAGAATCTGGGGGGAACACCTTGTAC. It translates to CASSLESGGNTLY. The complete CDR3 reads CASSLESGGNTLYF.

Turning to this clone: Gene names refer to mouse genes. Coverage ceases 1 residue before the CDR3 finishes, and the germline J gene fills in the end. The chain uses TRBV16 and TRBJ1-3; D uncertain. The germline V gene has CDR1 SGHSA and CDR2 FRNQAP. The V end was cut by 3 bases, the J end by 0 bases, with 6 bases between. This CDR3 spans 14 amino acids. CDR3 loop: CASSLRDSGNTLYF. The part of the CDR3 DNA that was read is TGTGCAAGCAGCTTGCGGGATTCTGGAAATACGCTCTAT.

In this sample, this clone is medium-sized. Gene and germline names: mouse. The sequenced fragment ends 1 residue before the CDR3 boundary, so the rest is inferred from the germline J gene. The V gene is TRBV3, the J gene TRBJ2-7, with 7 nucleotides matching TRBD1. V shed 3 bases and J 0 bases; nucleotides not matched to a gene: 2. The CDR3 runs to 14 residues. Germline-derived CDR1 and CDR2 are SNHLY and FYNGKV (reference sequence). The part of the CDR3 DNA that was read is TGTGCCAGCAGCTTGACAGGGATCTCCTATGAACAGTAC. As protein: CASSLTGISYEQY. The full CDR3 reads CASSLTGISYEQYF.

This clone has a single count. Here the gene names and germline are mouse. The read stops 1 residue short of the end of the CDR3; the missing end is completed from the germline J gene. The genes are TRBV3 and TRBJ2-2; perhaps TRBD1 as D (6 bases). The CDR3 covers 14 residues. Trimming shortened V by 4 bases and J by 4 bases, and 10 bases separated the two germline ends. Per the germline V gene, CDR1 is SNHLY and CDR2 is FYNGKV (reference sequence). Partial CDR3 DNA: TGTGCCAGCAGCTACAGGGTAGGCACCGGGCAGCTCTAC. This gives the protein CASSYRVGTGQLY. The entire CDR3 sequence reads CASSYRVGTGQLYF.

In regard to this clone: Gene names are mouse gene names. The sequenced fragment ends 1 residue before the CDR3 boundary, so the rest is inferred from the germline J gene. V usage is TRBV19 and J usage is TRBJ1-6; 8 bases map to TRBD1. TRBJ1-6 qualifies as an ORF whose function is uncertain. V dropped 4 bases and J dropped 7; count of bases not matched to a gene: 4. CDR3 length: 14 residues. Germline lookup yields CDR1 FNHDT and CDR2 SITEND (reference sequence). The CDR3 region is CASSWDRRNSPLYF. The CDR3 DNA, read in part, is TGTGCCAGCAGTTGGGACAGGAGGAATTCGCCCCTCTAC.

As to this clone: Gene names follow the mouse nomenclature. The sequenced fragment ends 1 residue before the CDR3 boundary, so the rest is inferred from the germline J gene. The V and J genes are TRBV2 and TRBJ2-1, with D possibly called TRBD1 or TRBD2 (5 bases each). V was clipped by 0 bases and J by 7 bases, with 7 bases between them. The germline gives CDR1 LGHNA, CDR2 YSYQKL. This CDR3 is 13 amino acids long. The CDR3 DNA, read in part, is TGTGCCAGCAGCCAAGATTGGGACGCTGAGCAGTTC. Amino acid sequence: CASSQDWDAEQF. The entire CDR3 protein is CASSQDWDAEQFF.

This clone was seen a handful of times. Genes and germline are mouse. Coverage ceases 1 residue before the CDR3 finishes, and the germline J gene fills in the end. This sequence joins TRBV26 and TRBJ1-6, with D uncertain. TRBJ1-6 is an open reading frame whose function is uncertain. The germline V and J ends were trimmed by 3 bases and 3 bases, with 6 bases remaining between them. CDR1 is KGHPV, CDR2 FQNQEV, per germline (reference sequence). The CDR3 consists of 14 residues. The CDR3 protein is CASSLDIYNSPLYF. The CDR3 bases that were read are TGTGCCAGCAGTCTCGACATCTATAATTCGCCCCTCTAC.

This clone was detected a few times. Here the gene names and germline are mouse. Sequencing ends 1 residue short of the CDR3 end; the germline J gene provides the rest. This chain joins TRBV26 and TRBJ1-1; D ambiguous. The CDR3 covers 13 residues. V shed 3 bases and J shed 1 base, with 6 bases lying between them. Per the germline V gene, CDR1 is KGHPV and CDR2 is FQNQEV (reference sequence). CDR3 protein: CASSLRVNTEVFF. The covered CDR3 bases are TGTGCCAGCAGTCTAAGGGTAAACACAGAAGTCTTC.

This clone was seen a few times. Gene names are the mouse ones. The CDR3 goes on 1 residue after the read ends, and that part is filled in from the germline J gene. The chain carries TRBV13-3 and TRBJ1-1; D may be TRBD1 (5 bases). The germline CDR1 and CDR2 sequences are NNHDY and SYVADS. The CDR3 has 14 amino acids. V was trimmed by 3 bases and J by 0 bases, leaving 9 bases between them. The sequenced CDR3 bases are TGTGCCAGCAGTGGGAGGACAACAAACACAGAAGTCTTC. Protein sequence: CASSGRTTNTEVF. The full CDR3 protein is CASSGRTTNTEVFF.

As for this clone: Germline and genes here are mouse. The DNA ends 1 residue before the CDR3 does, and the rest of the CDR3 is filled in from the germline J gene. This chain joins TRBV26 and TRBJ1-2; 7 bases line up with TRBD1. The CDR3 contains 15 residues. Looked up from germline, CDR1 is KGHPV and CDR2 is FQNQEV (reference sequence). With 5 bases clipped from V and 0 bases from J, the junction kept 6 bases outside the gene matches. This chain's CDR3 is CASSSLGTANSDYTF. The covered CDR3 bases are TGTGCCAGCAGTTCCCTCGGGACAGCAAACTCCGACTACACC.

As regards this clone: Gene names denote mouse genes. The sequenced fragment ends 1 residue before the CDR3 boundary, so the rest is inferred from the germline J gene. The V call is TRBV3, the J call TRBJ1-1; D is uncertain. The V end lost 5 bases, the J end lost 4 bases, and 14 bases lay between the germline ends. The CDR3 runs to 14 residues. Germline assignment: CDR1 SNHLY and CDR2 FYNGKV (reference sequence). CDR3 DNA, as far as it was read: TGTGCCAGCAGCACGACGGGAGAGGGCACAGAAGTCTTC. It specifies CASSTTGEGTEVF. The full CDR3 sequence reads CASSTTGEGTEVFF.

Points on this clone: Germline and genes here are mouse. The same CDR3 arises from other DNA sequences in this sample as well. The CDR3 bases that were read are TGTGCCAGCAGTCTTGGGGGCAACACAGAAGTCTTC. Translated: CASSLGGNTEVF. The full CDR3 protein is CASSLGGNTEVFF. The rearrangement links TRBV26 to TRBJ1-1, with D possibly matching TRBD1 (6 bases). The CDR3 end lies 1 residue beyond the end of the read and is filled in from the germline J gene. Germline V CDR1 and CDR2: KGHPV, FQNQEV (reference sequence). Deletions cut 3 bases from V and 2 bases from J, with 7 bases between. CDR3 length: 13 residues. Based on the CDR3 plus reference TRBV26 and TRBJ1-1, the full variable domain is NSKVIQTPRYLVKGQGQKAKMRCIPEKGHPVVFWYQQNKNNEFKFLINFQNQEVLQQIDMTEKRFSAECPSNSPCSLEIQSSEAGDSALYLCASSLGGNTEVFFGKGTRLTVV.

This clone showed up just a few times. All gene names here are mouse names. Other DNA sequences in the sample encode the same CDR3. CDR3 DNA, as far as it was read: TGTGCCAGCAGTCCGGGTGCAAACACAGAAGTCTTC. Protein sequence: CASSPGANTEVF. The full CDR3 sequence reads CASSPGANTEVFF. The chain links TRBV26 to TRBJ1-1; D is undetermined. The read comes to an end 1 residue before the CDR3 does, leaving the germline J gene to fill in the end. Looked up from germline, CDR1 is KGHPV and CDR2 is FQNQEV (reference sequence). V lost 4 bases, J lost 0 bases, and 6 bases lay in between. The CDR3 extends over 13 amino acids.

About this clone itself: Genes here carry mouse names. The DNA read from the CDR3 is TGCACCTGCAGTGCCACAGGGGGCGGAAACACCTTGTAC. As protein: CTCSATGGGNTLY. The CDR3 as a whole reads CTCSATGGGNTLYF. The chain links TRBV1 to TRBJ2-4, with 9 bases identical to TRBD1. The CDR3 extends 1 residue past the end of the read, so its final part is completed from the germline J gene. V lost 3 bases and J lost 5; bases outside the gene matches: 3. The V gene's germline CDR1 is NSQYPW and CDR2 LRSPGD (reference sequence). The CDR3 contains 14 residues.

Regarding this clone: Mouse gene names apply. CDR3 bases read: TGTGCCAGCAGCCACAGGAGCGCAGAAACGCTGTAT. As protein: CASSHRSAETLY. The full CDR3 is CASSHRSAETLYF. The chain couples TRBV5 to TRBJ2-3; no firm D call. The read is 1 residue too short to cover the CDR3 end, so that end is filled in from the germline J gene. V dropped 3 bases and J dropped 3 bases, with 7 bases sitting between them. Germline CDR1 is LGHNA and CDR2 is YNLKQL (reference sequence). The CDR3 is made up of 13 amino acids.

As for this clone: Genes and germline come from the mouse. The sequence runs out 1 residue before the end of the CDR3; the remainder is reconstructed from the germline J gene. This chain links TRBV26 with TRBJ2-4; D is ambiguous. The germline V gene encodes CDR1 KGHPV and CDR2 FQNQEV (reference sequence). The CDR3 covers 13 residues. V gave up 3 bases and J gave up 4 bases, with 8 bases separating them. The covered CDR3 bases are TGTGCCAGCAGTCTCGGCAAAAAAAACACCTTGTAC. This sequence encodes CASSLGKKNTLY. The whole CDR3 is CASSLGKKNTLYF.

As concerns this clone: Mouse gene names and germline throughout. With the read ending 1 residue before the CDR3 end, the germline J gene is used to fill in that end. The chain combines TRBV29 with TRBJ2-1; 9 bases are a match to TRBD2. The V gene's germline CDR1 is MSHET and CDR2 SYDVDS. V was pared by 6 bases and J by 1 base, with 4 bases of the junction left unmatched. The CDR3 loop spans 15 amino acids. Incomplete CDR3 DNA: TGTGCTAGCAGACCTGGGGGGGTGAACTATGCTGAGCAGTTC. Its translation is CASRPGGVNYAEQF. The whole CDR3 region reads CASRPGGVNYAEQFF. Looking up the rest from reference TRBV29 and TRBJ2-1 gives the full variable domain: DMKVTQMPRYLIKRMGENVLLECGQDMSHETMYWYRQDPGLGLQLIYISYDVDSNSEGDIPKGYRVSRKKREHFSLILDSAKTNQTSVYFCASRPGGVNYAEQFFGPGTRLTVL.

Regarding this clone: The genes and germline here are from mouse. CDR3 protein: CASSPGQTNSPLYF. The covered CDR3 bases are TGTGCCAGCAGTCCCGGACAGACTAATTCGCCCCTCTAC. The chain carries TRBV26 and TRBJ1-6, with a weak D call TRBD1 (6 bases). The CDR3 extends 1 residue past the end of the read, so its final part is completed from the germline J gene. TRBJ1-6 is placed among ORFs of uncertain function. CDR3 size: 14 residues. V lost 4 bases and J lost 6, with 10 bases in between. The germline V gene encodes CDR1 KGHPV and CDR2 FQNQEV (reference sequence).